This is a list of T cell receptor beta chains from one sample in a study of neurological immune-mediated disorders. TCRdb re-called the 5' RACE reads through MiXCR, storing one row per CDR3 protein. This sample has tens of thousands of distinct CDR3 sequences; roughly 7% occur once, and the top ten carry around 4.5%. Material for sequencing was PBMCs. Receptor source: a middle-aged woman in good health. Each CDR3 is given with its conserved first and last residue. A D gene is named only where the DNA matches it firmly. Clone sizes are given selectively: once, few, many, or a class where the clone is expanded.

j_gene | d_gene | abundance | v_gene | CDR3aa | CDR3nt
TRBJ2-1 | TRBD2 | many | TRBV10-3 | CASGLAPHNEQFF | TGTGCCAGCGGACTAGCACCCCACAATGAGCAGTTCTTC
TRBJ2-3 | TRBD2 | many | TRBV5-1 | CASSISGRDSDTQYF | TGCGCCAGCAGCATTAGCGGGAGGGATTCAGATACGCAGTATTTT
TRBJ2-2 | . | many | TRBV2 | CASSVEMDGTGELFF | TGTGCCAGCAGTGTGGAGATGGACGGCACCGGGGAGCTGTTTTTT
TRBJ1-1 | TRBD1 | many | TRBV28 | CASRIRQGAGNTEAFF | TGTGCCAGCAGAATCCGACAGGGGGCTGGGAACACTGAAGCTTTCTTT
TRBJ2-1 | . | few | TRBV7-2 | CASSFQGPNEQFF | TGTGCCAGCAGCTTCCAGGGGCCGAATGAGCAGTTCTTC
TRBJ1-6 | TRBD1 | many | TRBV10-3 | CAISDGQGASSLFPLHF | TGTGCCATCAGCGACGGACAGGGGGCGAGCTCTCTCTTCCCCCTCCACTTT
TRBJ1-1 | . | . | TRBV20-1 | CSAKVGRAPVTEAFF | TGCAGTGCTAAGGTGGGCAGGGCTCCTGTCACTGAAGCTTTCTTT
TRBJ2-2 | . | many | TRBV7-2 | CASTIVYTGELFF | TGTGCCAGCACCATAGTCTACACCGGGGAGCTGTTTTTT
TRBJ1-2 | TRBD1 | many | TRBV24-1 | CATSDTGTGGHYGYTF | TGTGCCACCAGTGATACCGGGACAGGGGGTCACTATGGCTACACCTTC
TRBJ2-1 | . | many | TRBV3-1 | CASSPRESSEQFF | TGTGCCAGCAGCCCCCGAGAGTCGAGTGAGCAGTTCTTC
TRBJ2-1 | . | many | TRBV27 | CASSLSVQGYEQFF | TGTGCCAGCAGTTTATCGGTTCAGGGGTACGAGCAGTTCTTC
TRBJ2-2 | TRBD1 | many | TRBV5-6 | CASSSQGLGLELFF | TGTGCCAGCAGCTCACAGGGGCTGGGGTTAGAGCTGTTTTTT
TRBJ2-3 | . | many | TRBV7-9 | CASSRGADTQYF | TGTGCCAGCAGCCGGGGCGCAGATACGCAGTATTTT
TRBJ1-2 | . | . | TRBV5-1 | CASSFGGSTNYGYTF | TGCGCCAGCAGCTTCGGGGGGTCCACTAACTATGGCTACACCTTC
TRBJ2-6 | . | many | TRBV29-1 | CSVEPTGANVLTF | TGCAGCGTGGAACCGACAGGGGCCAACGTCCTGACTTTC
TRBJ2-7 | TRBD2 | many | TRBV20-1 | CSARPAQTSGRNYEQYF | TGCAGTGCTAGGCCTGCTCAGACTAGCGGGAGGAACTACGAGCAGTACTTC
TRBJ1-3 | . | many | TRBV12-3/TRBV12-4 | CASSRPGDTGNTIYF | TGTGCCAGCAGCCGCCCGGGGGACACTGGAAACACCATATATTTT
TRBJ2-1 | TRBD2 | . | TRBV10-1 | CASSESDAGGEQFF | TGCGCCAGCAGTGAGTCAGATGCGGGGGGGGAGCAGTTCTTC
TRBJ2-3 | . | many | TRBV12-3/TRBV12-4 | CASSLGRGAGITDTQYF | TGTGCCAGCAGTTTAGGAAGGGGGGCCGGGATCACAGATACGCAGTATTTT
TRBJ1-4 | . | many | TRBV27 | CASSSGEKLFF | TGTGCCAGCAGTTCAGGAGAAAAACTGTTTTTT
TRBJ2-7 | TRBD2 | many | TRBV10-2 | CASLHLAGDSYEQYF | TGCGCCAGCCTCCATCTAGCGGGTGACTCCTACGAGCAGTACTTC
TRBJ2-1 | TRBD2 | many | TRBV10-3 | CAISGLAGRPYNEQFF | TGTGCCATCAGTGGATTAGCGGGAAGGCCCTACAATGAGCAGTTCTTC
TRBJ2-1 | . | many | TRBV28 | CASKLYSYNEQFF | TGTGCCAGCAAGCTTTACTCCTACAATGAGCAGTTCTTC
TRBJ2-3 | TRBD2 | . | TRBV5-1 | CAIRLAGWPVDTQYF | TGCGCCATCAGACTAGCGGGATGGCCGGTAGATACGCAGTATTTT
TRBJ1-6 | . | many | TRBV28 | CASIARGFSPLHF | TGTGCCAGCATAGCCCGGGGGTTTTCACCCCTCCACTTT
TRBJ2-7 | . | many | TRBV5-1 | CASSGWSGPPYEQYF | TGCGCCAGCAGCGGGTGGAGCGGGCCCCCCTACGAGCAGTACTTC
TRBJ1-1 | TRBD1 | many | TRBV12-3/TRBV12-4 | CASTPRGDTEAFF | TGTGCCAGCACCCCCAGGGGGGACACTGAAGCTTTCTTT
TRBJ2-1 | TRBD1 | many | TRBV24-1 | CATSDLGTEINEQFF | TGTGCCACCAGTGATTTGGGGACAGAGATCAATGAGCAGTTCTTC
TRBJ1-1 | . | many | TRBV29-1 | CSVPGQLPSTEAFF | TGCAGCGTCCCCGGACAGCTCCCGAGCACTGAAGCTTTCTTT
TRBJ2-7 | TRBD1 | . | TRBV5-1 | CASSLRPGGTHEQYF | TGCGCCAGCAGCTTGAGGCCAGGGGGCACCCACGAGCAGTACTTC
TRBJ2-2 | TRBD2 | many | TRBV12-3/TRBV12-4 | CASSLAGVNTGELFF | TGTGCCAGCAGTCTAGCGGGGGTAAACACCGGGGAGCTGTTTTTT
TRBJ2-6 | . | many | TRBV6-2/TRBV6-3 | CASSARGSGANVLTF | TGTGCCAGCAGCGCCAGGGGCTCTGGGGCCAACGTCCTGACTTTC
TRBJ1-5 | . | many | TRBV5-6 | CASSLGQISNQPQHF | TGTGCCAGCAGCTTAGGACAAATTAGCAATCAGCCCCAGCATTTT
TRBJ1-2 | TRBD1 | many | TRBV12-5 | CASGLQRAGGNGYTF | TGTGCTAGTGGTCTCCAGCGGGCAGGGGGCAATGGCTACACCTTC
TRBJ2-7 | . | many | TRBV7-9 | CASSPPTPLLREQYF | TGTGCCAGCAGCCCCCCTACACCTCTCCTGAGGGAGCAGTACTTC
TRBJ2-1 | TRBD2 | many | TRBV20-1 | CSASGGMNEQFF | TGCAGTGCTAGCGGGGGGATGAATGAGCAGTTCTTC
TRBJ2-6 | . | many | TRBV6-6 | CASIPGWDGANVLTF | TGTGCCAGCATTCCCGGCTGGGATGGGGCCAACGTCCTGACTTTC
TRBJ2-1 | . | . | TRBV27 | CASSRGADEQFF | TGTGCCAGCAGCCGGGGGGCGGATGAGCAGTTCTTC
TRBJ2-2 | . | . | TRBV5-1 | CASSLRSHHLPNTGELLF | TGCGCCAGCAGCTTAAGGAGCCATCACCTGCCGAACACCGGGGAGTTGCTTTTT
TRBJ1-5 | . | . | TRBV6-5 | CASSFDRKQPQHF | TGTGCCAGCAGTTTTGACAGGAAGCAGCCCCAGCATTTT
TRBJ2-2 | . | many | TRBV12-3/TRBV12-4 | CASRKGDLNTGELFF | TGTGCCAGCAGAAAGGGCGATTTAAACACCGGGGAGCTGTTTTTT
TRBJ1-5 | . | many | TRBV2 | CASSVIGSNQPQHF | TGTGCCAGCAGTGTAATAGGGAGCAATCAGCCCCAGCATTTT
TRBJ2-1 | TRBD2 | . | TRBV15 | CVTSRERGGYNEQFF | TGTGTCACCAGCAGAGAGCGGGGGGGGTACAATGAGCAGTTCTTC
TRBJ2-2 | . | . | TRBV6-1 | CARSGDRRDTRELFF | TGTGCCAGAAGTGGAGACAGGCGGGACACCCGGGAGCTGTTTTTT
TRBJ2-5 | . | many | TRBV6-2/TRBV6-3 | CASSFRRVGVETQYF | TGTGCCAGCAGTTTTAGGAGGGTTGGAGTGGAGACCCAGTACTTC
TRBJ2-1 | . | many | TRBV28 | CASIGSGSPEQFF | TGTGCCAGCATAGGGAGCGGGTCTCCTGAGCAGTTCTTC
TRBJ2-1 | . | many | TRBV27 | CASSFGNSYNEQFF | TGTGCCAGCAGTTTTGGAAACTCCTACAATGAGCAGTTCTTC
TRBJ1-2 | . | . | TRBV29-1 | CSVKGYTF | TGCAGCGTTAAAGGCTACACCTTC
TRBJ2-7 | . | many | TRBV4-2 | CASSQEAVSYEQYF | TGTGCCAGCAGCCAAGAGGCCGTCTCCTACGAGCAGTACTTC
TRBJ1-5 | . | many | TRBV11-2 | CASSSDGSPGSPQHF | TGTGCCAGCAGCTCAGACGGGTCCCCAGGCAGCCCCCAGCATTTT
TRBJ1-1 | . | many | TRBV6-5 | CASSYRNFATEAFF | TGTGCCAGCAGTTACCGCAACTTCGCCACTGAAGCTTTCTTT
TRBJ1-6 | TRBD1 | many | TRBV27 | CASSPTGGSGSPLHF | TGTGCCAGCAGTCCGACAGGGGGCTCAGGTTCACCCCTCCACTTT
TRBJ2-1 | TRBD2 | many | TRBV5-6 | CASSVKGLAGAHEQFF | TGTGCCAGCAGCGTAAAGGGACTAGCGGGAGCCCATGAGCAGTTCTTC
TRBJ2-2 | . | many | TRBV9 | CASSVSEGNTGELFF | TGTGCCAGCAGCGTTAGCGAGGGGAACACCGGGGAGCTGTTTTTT
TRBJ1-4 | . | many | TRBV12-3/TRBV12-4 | CASSLGSLGGEKLFF | TGTGCCAGCAGTTTAGGGAGTCTTGGGGGTGAAAAACTGTTTTTT